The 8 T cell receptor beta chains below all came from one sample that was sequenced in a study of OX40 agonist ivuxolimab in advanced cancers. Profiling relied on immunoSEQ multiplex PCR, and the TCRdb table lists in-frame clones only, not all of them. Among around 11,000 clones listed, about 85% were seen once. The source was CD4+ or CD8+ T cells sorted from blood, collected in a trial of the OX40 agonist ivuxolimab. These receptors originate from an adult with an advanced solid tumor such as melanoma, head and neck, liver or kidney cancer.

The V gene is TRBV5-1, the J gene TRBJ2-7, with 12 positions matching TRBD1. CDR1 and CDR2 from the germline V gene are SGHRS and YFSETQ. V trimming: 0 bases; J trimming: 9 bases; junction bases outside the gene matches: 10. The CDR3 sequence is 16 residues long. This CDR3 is CASSLEFGTGGEGQYF. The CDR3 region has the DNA TGCGCCAGCAGCTTGGAGTTTGGGACAGGGGGCGAGGGGCAGTACTTC. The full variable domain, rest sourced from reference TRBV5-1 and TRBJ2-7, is KAGVTQTPRYLIKTRGQQVTLSCSPISGHRSVSWYQQTPGQGLQFLFEYFSETQRNKGNFPGRFSGRQFSNSRSEMNVSTLELGDSALYLCASSLEFGTGGEGQYFGPGTRLTVT.

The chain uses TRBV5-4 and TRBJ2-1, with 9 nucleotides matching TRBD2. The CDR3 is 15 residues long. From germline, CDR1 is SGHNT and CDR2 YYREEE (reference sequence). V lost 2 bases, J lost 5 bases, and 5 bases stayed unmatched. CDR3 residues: CASSFVAGAHNEQFF. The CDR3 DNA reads TGTGCCAGCAGCTTCGTAGCGGGGGCGCACAATGAGCAGTTCTTC.

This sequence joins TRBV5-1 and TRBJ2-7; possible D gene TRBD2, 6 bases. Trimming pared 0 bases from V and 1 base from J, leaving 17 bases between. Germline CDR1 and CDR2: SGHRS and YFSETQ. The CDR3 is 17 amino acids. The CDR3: CASSLAEARRVSYEQYF. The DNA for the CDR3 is TGCGCCAGCAGCTTGGCCGAAGCGAGGAGGGTGTCCTACGAGCAGTACTTC.

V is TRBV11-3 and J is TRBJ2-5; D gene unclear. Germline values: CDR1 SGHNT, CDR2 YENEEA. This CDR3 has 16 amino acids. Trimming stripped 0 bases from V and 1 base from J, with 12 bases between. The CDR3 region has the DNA TGTGCCAGCAGCTTAGAAATAGGAACCCTCCAAGAGACCCAGTACTTC. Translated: CASSLEIGTLQETQYF. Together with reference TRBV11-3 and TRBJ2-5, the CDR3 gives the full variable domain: EAGVVQSPRYKIIEKKQPVAFWCNPISGHNTLYWYLQNLGQGPELLIRYENEEAVDDSQLPKDRFSAERLKGVDSTLKIQPAELGDSAVYLCASSLEIGTLQETQYFGPGTRLLVL.

CDR3 in DNA: TGTGCCAGCAGTGACGTGGCTAGCGGGGGGACAGATACGCAGTATTTT. It yields the protein CASSDVASGGTDTQYF. V gene TRBV6-4 combines with J gene TRBJ2-3; TRBD2 aligns across 11 bases. V shed 2 bases and J 3 bases; nucleotides not matched to a gene: 4. Germline loops: CDR1 MRHNA, CDR2 SNTAGT. This CDR3 region has 16 residues.

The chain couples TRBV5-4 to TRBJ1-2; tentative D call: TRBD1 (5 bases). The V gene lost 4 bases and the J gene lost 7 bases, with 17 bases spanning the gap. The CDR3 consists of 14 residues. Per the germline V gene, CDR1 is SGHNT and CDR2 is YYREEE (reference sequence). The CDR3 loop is CASSPWGGGSGYTF. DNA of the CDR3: TGTGCCAGCAGCCCGTGGGGGGGTGGGTCTGGCTACACCTTC.

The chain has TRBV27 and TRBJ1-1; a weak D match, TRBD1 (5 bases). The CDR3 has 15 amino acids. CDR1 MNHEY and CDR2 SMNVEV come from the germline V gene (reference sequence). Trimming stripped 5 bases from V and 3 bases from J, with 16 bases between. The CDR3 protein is CASSQTRGGDTEAFF. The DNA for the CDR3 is TGTGCCAGCAGTCAAACTCGGGGAGGGGACACTGAAGCTTTCTTT.

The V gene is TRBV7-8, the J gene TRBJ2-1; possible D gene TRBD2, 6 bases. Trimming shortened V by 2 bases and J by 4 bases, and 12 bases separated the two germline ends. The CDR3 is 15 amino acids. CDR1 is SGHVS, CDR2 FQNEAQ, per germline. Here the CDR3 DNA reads TGTGCCAGCAGCTTACTGTCGGGAGAGTACAATGAGCAGTTCTTC. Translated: CASSLLSGEYNEQFF.